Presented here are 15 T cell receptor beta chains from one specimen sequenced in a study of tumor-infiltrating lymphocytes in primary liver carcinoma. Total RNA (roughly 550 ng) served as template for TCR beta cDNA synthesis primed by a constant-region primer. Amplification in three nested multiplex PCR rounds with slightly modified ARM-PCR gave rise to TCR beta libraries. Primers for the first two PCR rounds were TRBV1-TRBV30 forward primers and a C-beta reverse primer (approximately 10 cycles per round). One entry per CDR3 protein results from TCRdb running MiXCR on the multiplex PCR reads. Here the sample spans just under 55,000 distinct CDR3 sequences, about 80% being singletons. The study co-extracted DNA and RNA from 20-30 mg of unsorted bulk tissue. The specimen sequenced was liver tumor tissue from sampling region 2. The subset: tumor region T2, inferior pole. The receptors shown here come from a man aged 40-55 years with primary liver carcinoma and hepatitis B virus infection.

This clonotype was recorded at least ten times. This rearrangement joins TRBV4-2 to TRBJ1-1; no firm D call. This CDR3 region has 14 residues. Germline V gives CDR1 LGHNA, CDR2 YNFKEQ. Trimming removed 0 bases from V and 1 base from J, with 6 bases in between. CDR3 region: CASSQDQRNTEAFF. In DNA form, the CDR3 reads TGTGCCAGCAGCCAAGACCAGAGGAACACTGAAGCTTTCTTT.

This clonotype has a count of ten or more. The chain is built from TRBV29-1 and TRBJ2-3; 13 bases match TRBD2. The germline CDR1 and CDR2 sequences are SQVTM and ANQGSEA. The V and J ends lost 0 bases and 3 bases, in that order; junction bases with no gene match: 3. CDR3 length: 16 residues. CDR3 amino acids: CSVEETSGRVTDTQYF. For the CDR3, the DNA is TGCAGCGTTGAAGAAACTAGCGGGAGGGTGACAGATACGCAGTATTTT.

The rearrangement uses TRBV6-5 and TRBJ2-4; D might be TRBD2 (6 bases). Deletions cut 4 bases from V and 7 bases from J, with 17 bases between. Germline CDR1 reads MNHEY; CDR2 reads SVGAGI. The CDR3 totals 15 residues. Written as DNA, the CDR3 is TGTGCCAGCAGTTCTCCTGGACGGGGGATGAACATTCAGTACTTC. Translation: CASSSPGRGMNIQYF.

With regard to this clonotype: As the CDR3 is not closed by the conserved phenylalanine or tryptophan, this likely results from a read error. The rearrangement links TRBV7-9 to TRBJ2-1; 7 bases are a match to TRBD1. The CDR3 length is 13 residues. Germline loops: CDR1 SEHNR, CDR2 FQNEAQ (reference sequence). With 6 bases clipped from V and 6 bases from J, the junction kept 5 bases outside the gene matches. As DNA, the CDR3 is TGTGCCAGCAGTTCATCAGGGGGCAATGAGCAGTTCTTA. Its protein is CASSSSGGNEQFL.

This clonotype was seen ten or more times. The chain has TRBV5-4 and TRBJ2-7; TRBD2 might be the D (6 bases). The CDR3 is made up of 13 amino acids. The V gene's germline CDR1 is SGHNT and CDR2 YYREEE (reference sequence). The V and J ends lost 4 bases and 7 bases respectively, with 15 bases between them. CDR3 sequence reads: CASSPQAGWEQYF. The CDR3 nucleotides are TGTGCCAGCAGCCCCCAAGCGGGCTGGGAGCAGTACTTC.

The CDR3 loop reads CASSCYSTSGSRKFF. CDR3 coding DNA: TGTGCCAGCAGTTGCTATAGTACTAGCGGGAGTCGGAAGTTCTTC. V and J are TRBV6-5 and TRBJ2-1, with 11 bases matching TRBD2. Germline V gives CDR1 MNHEY, CDR2 SVGAGI. With V trimmed by 4 bases and J by 14 bases, 13 bases remained unmatched. The CDR3 contains 15 residues.

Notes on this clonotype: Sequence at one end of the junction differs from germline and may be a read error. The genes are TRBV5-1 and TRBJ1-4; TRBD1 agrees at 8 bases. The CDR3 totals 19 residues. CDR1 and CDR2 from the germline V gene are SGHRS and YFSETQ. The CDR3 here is CASSSGILEPGQDGEKLFF. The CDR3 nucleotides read TGCGCAAGCAGCTCGGGTATCTTAGAGCCGGGACAGGACGGTGAAAAACTGTTTTTT.

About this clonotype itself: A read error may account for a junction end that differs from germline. CDR3 residues: CACSIQGRENLPLHF. The CDR3, as DNA: TGTGCCTGCAGCATCCAGGGGAGGGAGAATTTACCCCTCCACTTT. This chain connects TRBV7-8 to TRBJ1-6; maybe TRBD1 (6 bases). The CDR3 spans 15 residues. CDR1 is SGHVS, CDR2 FQNEAQ, per germline. Full variable domain (missing parts from reference TRBV7-8 and TRBJ1-6): GAGVSQSPRYKVAKRGQDVALRCDPISGHVSLFWYQQALGQGPEFLTYFQNEAQLDKSGLPSDRFFAERPEGSVSTLKIQRTQQEDSAVYLCACSIQGRENLPLHFGNGTRLTVT.

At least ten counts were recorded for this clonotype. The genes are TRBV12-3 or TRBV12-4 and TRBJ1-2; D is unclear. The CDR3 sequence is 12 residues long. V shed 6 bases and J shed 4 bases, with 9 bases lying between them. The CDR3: CASSPEGYGYTF. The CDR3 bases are TGTGCCAGCAGCCCCGAGGGCTATGGCTACACCTTC.

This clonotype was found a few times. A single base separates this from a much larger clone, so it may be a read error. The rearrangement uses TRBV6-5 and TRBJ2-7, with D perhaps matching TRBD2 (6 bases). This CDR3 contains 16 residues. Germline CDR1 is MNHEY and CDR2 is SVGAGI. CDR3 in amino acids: CTSSPWTGDRPYEQYF. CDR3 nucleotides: TGTACCAGCAGTCCATGGACGGGGGACCGCCCCTACGAGCAGTACTTC.

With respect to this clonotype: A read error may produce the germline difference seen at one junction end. The CDR3 reads CATIMTGVEYGYTF. The CDR3 nucleotides are TGTGCCACTATCATGACAGGGGTGGAATATGGTTACACCTTC. The chain links TRBV6-1 to TRBJ1-2; 8 bases are a match to TRBD1. Germline loops: CDR1 MNHNS, CDR2 SASEGT. This CDR3 has 14 residues.

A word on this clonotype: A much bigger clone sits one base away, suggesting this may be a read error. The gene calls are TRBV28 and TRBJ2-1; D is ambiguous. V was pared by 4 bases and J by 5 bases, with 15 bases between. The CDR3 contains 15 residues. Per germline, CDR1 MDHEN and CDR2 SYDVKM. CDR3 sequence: CASSSSPDDHNEQFF. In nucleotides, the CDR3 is TGTGCCAGCAGTTCCTCCCCGGATGACCACAATGAGCAGTTCTTC.

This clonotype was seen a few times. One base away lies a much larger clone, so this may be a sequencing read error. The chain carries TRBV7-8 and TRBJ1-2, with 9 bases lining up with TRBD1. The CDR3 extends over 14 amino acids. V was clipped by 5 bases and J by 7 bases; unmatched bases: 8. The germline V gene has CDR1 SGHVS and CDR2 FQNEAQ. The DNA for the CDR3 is TGTGCCAGCAGCCCCCGGACAGGGGACGGTGGCTACACCTTC. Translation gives CASSPRTGDGGYTF.

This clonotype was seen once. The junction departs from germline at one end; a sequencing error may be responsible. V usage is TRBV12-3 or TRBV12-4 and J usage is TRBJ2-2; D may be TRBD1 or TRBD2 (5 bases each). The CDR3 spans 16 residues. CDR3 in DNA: TGTGCCAGCAGTCTATACTCAGGGTCCAACACCGGGGAACTGTTTTTT. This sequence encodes CASSLYSGSNTGELFF.

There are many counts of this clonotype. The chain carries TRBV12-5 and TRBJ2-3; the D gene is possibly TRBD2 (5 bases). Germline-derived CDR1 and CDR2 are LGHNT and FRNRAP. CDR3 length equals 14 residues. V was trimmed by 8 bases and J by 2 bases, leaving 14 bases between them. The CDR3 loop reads CASRKGRNTDTQYF. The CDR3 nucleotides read TGTGCTAGTAGAAAAGGGAGAAACACAGATACGCAGTATTTT.